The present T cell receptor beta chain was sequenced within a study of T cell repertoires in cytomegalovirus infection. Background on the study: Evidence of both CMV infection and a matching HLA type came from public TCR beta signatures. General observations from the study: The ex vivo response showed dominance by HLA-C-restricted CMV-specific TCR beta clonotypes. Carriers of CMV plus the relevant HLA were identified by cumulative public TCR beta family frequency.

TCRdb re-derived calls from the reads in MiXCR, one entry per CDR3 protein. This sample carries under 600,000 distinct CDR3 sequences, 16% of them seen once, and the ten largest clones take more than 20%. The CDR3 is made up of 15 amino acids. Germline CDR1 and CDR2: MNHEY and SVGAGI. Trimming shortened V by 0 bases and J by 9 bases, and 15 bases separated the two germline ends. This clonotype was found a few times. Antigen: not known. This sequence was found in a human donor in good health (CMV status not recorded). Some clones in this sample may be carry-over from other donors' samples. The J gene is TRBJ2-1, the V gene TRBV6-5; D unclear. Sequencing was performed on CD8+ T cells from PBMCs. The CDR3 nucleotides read TGTGCCAGCAGTTACTCCGGACGGTCCGGTGGTGAGCAGTTCTTC. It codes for CASSYSGRSGGEQFF.